Listed below are T cell receptor beta chains from one sample, sequenced in a study of T cells in Graves' hyperthyroidism and ophthalmopathy. TCRdb re-called the multiplex PCR reads with MiXCR, one entry per CDR3 protein. Among more than 600,000 distinct CDR3 sequences listed, roughly 17% were seen once. The sample consisted of blood. The origin of the receptors is a man in his late teens or twenties with Graves' hyperthyroidism. The CDR3 runs from the conserved cysteine through the conserved F or W. D genes are given only for firm matches. Not every row has a clone size; where given, it reads once, few, many or a size class.

CDR3aa | CDR3nt | v_gene | d_gene | abundance | j_gene
CASSLPGGGDTQYF | TGCGCCAGCAGCTTGCCGGGAGGAGGAGATACGCAGTATTTT | TRBV5-1 | TRBD2 | many | TRBJ2-3
CAISGPEGQGIYEQYF | TGTGCCATCAGTGGCCCTGAGGGACAGGGGATTTACGAGCAGTACTTC | TRBV10-3 | TRBD1 | - | TRBJ2-7
CASSYPGYGYTF | TGTGCCAGCAGTTACCCCGGATATGGCTACACCTTC | TRBV6-2/TRBV6-3 | - | many | TRBJ1-2
CASSDLGEAKNVQYF | TGTGCCAGCAGTGACTTGGGGGAGGCCAAAAACGTTCAGTACTTC | TRBV2 | - | few | TRBJ2-4
CASRGAFNPLHF | TGTGCCAGCAGGGGGGCCTTCAATCCCCTCCACTTT | TRBV2 | - | - | TRBJ1-6
CASSLRTVLDEQFF | TGTGCCAGCAGCTTACGGACAGTCTTGGATGAGCAGTTCTTC | TRBV7-2 | - | few | TRBJ2-1
CASRPGSNYGYTF | TGCGCCAGCAGGCCCGGTTCTAACTATGGCTACACCTTC | TRBV5-1 | - | - | TRBJ1-2
CASRRRGSGTQYF | TGTGCCAGCAGAAGACGGGGAAGCGGGACCCAGTACTTC | TRBV2 | - | many | TRBJ2-5
CASSGLAGRGETQYF | TGTGCCAGCAGTGGACTAGCGGGAAGAGGGGAGACCCAGTACTTC | TRBV6-2/TRBV6-3 | TRBD2 | few | TRBJ2-5
CASSQDSGGPSLPYTDTQYF | TGTGCCAGCAGCCAAGATTCGGGAGGGCCTTCTCTCCCATACACAGATACGCAGTATTTT | TRBV3-1 | TRBD2 | few | TRBJ2-3
CAISDSGPGNTIYF | TGTGCCATCAGTGACAGCGGGCCTGGAAACACCATATATTTT | TRBV10-3 | - | - | TRBJ1-3
CSAPDDSGYEQYF | TGCAGTGCTCCAGACGACAGCGGCTACGAGCAGTACTTC | TRBV20-1 | - | many | TRBJ2-7
CSSYTGTLAETQYF | TGCAGCTCGTACACCGGGACACTGGCAGAGACCCAGTACTTC | TRBV29-1 | - | - | TRBJ2-5
CAIRGGRGSYEQYF | TGTGCCATCCGAGGGGGCCGCGGGAGCTACGAGCAGTACTTC | TRBV10-3 | - | few | TRBJ2-7
CASSRTGGGTEAFF | TGTGCCAGCAGTCGGACAGGGGGCGGAACTGAAGCTTTCTTT | TRBV28 | TRBD1 | - | TRBJ1-1
CASSEVGRVTEAFF | TGTGCCAGCAGTGAAGTGGGGCGGGTCACTGAAGCTTTCTTT | TRBV6-1 | - | many | TRBJ1-1
CASSQAWGAVAYDEQFF | TGTGCCAGCAGCCAAGCGTGGGGAGCTGTTGCCTACGATGAGCAGTTCTTC | TRBV3-1 | - | few | TRBJ2-1
CASSPWTSGRETQYF | TGTGCCAGCAGCCCTTGGACTAGCGGGAGAGAGACCCAGTACTTC | TRBV3-1 | TRBD2 | many | TRBJ2-5
CSVEEGDTYEQYF | TGCAGCGTTGAAGAGGGGGACACCTACGAGCAGTACTTC | TRBV29-1 | - | many | TRBJ2-7